Presented here are 29 T cell receptor beta chains from one specimen sequenced in a study of blood T cells in healthy people across ages. A second PCR of 7 to 11 cycles used a sample-barcoded 5' primer and a J-beta primer mix. TCRdb re-derived calls from the 5' RACE reads in MiXCR, one entry per CDR3 protein. The data hold about 1,400,000 distinct CDR3 sequences, with 40% to 50% observed a single time. Sequenced input: blood. Receptors were obtained from a woman under 30 in good health.

This clonotype was counted many times. This chain joins TRBV15 and TRBJ1-2; 7 bases are shared with TRBD1. Germline CDR1 LNHNV, CDR2 YYDKDF (reference sequence). Trimming cost V 9 bases and J 4 bases; bases outside gene matches: 14. The CDR3 has 15 amino acids. CDR3 in amino acids: CATKPGDSPFYGYTF. In nucleotides, the CDR3 is TGTGCCACTAAACCTGGGGACAGTCCCTTCTATGGCTACACCTTC. Supplemented by reference TRBV15 and TRBJ1-2, the full variable domain reads DAMVIQNPRYQVTQFGKPVTLSCSQTLNHNVMYWYQQKSSQAPKLLFHYYDKDFNNEADTPDNFQSRRPNTSFCFLDIRSPGLGDTAMYLCATKPGDSPFYGYTFGSGTRLTVV.

This chain connects TRBV6-6 to TRBJ2-7; the match to TRBD2 covers 8 bases. CDR3 size: 16 residues. The V segment lost 0 bases and the J segment 7 bases; nucleotides outside the gene matches: 11. Germline CDR1 is MNHNY and CDR2 is SVGAGI (reference sequence). The CDR3 loop reads CASSYSIGGVSGEQYF. CDR3 DNA sequence: TGTGCCAGCAGTTACTCGATCGGGGGGGTGTCGGGGGAGCAGTACTTC.

This clonotype was detected ten times or more. The genes are TRBV5-1 and TRBJ2-7, with 11 bases matching TRBD2. Germline assignment: CDR1 SGHRS and CDR2 YFSETQ. The CDR3 is made up of 15 amino acids. The V and J ends lost 4 bases and 0 bases, in that order; junction bases with no gene match: 3. The CDR3 sequence is CASSATSGSSYEQYF. Written as DNA, the CDR3 is TGCGCCAGCAGCGCTACTAGCGGGAGCTCCTACGAGCAGTACTTC. The full variable domain, rest sourced from reference TRBV5-1 and TRBJ2-7, is KAGVTQTPRYLIKTRGQQVTLSCSPISGHRSVSWYQQTPGQGLQFLFEYFSETQRNKGNFPGRFSGRQFSNSRSEMNVSTLELGDSALYLCASSATSGSSYEQYFGPGTRLTVT.

The CDR3 reads CASSLDGRGTGELFF. CDR3 DNA sequence: TGTGCCAGCAGCTTAGACGGGAGAGGCACCGGGGAGCTGTTTTTT. V usage is TRBV7-9 and J usage is TRBJ2-2, with D perhaps TRBD2 (6 bases). This CDR3 comprises 15 residues. With 1 base removed from V and 4 bases from J, the gap between germline ends came to 10 bases. The germline CDR1 and CDR2 sequences are SEHNR and FQNEAQ (reference sequence).

The rearrangement links TRBV18 to TRBJ1-3, with D perhaps matching TRBD1 (5 bases). The length of the CDR3 is 17 residues. Germline loops: CDR1 KGHSH, CDR2 LQKENI. Trimming removed 1 base from V and 0 bases from J, with 13 bases in between. The CDR3 loop reads CASSPQEQEYSGNTIYF. CDR3 bases: TGTGCCAGCTCACCACAGGAACAGGAATACTCTGGAAACACCATATATTTT.

This clonotype was seen a few times. The rearrangement links TRBV11-2 to TRBJ2-1; no firm D call. Trimming stripped 5 bases from V and 9 bases from J, with 14 bases between. CDR1 and CDR2 from the germline V gene are SGHAT and FQNNGV. The CDR3 extends over 13 amino acids. CDR3 sequence: CASSPSGIREQFF. The CDR3 coding sequence is TGTGCCAGCAGCCCCTCCGGTATTCGTGAGCAGTTCTTC.

This clonotype was counted ten times or more. This chain uses TRBV15 with TRBJ2-5; 13 bases map to TRBD2. V lost 5 bases, J lost 1 base, and 4 bases stayed unmatched. The CDR3 runs 16 residues. Germline V gene sequence: CDR1 LNHNV, CDR2 YYDKDF (reference sequence). The CDR3 loop is CATSGWTSGSQETQYF. The CDR3 DNA reads as TGTGCCACCAGCGGATGGACTAGCGGGAGCCAAGAGACCCAGTACTTC.

This clonotype came up many times. The J gene is TRBJ2-1, the V gene TRBV6-5; possible D gene TRBD2, 6 bases. The CDR3 is 15 amino acids. Trimming cost V 2 bases and J 0 bases, with 8 bases left between them. From germline, CDR1 is MNHEY and CDR2 SVGAGI. The CDR3 loop reads CASSYGGSSYNEQFF. The CDR3 DNA reads as TGTGCCAGCAGTTACGGGGGGAGCTCCTACAATGAGCAGTTCTTC.

This clonotype was counted a few times. This CDR3 is CASRLPTAAEQYF. CDR3 DNA: TGTGCCAGCAGACTTCCGACTGCTGCCGAGCAGTACTTC. The rearrangement links TRBV27 to TRBJ2-4, with no clear D. The J call may be mistaken, given a closer DNA end match to TRBJ2-7. The CDR3 covers 13 residues. CDR1 is MNHEY and CDR2 is SMNVEV in the germline V gene (reference sequence).

The rearrangement links TRBV5-6 to TRBJ1-2; D remains ambiguous. This CDR3 has 14 amino acids. Between the trimmed V and J ends, which lost 1 base and 2 bases, there was a span of 9 bases. Germline CDR1 SGHDT, CDR2 YYEEEE. CDR3 in DNA: TGTGCCAGCAGCTTGAGGACCGTAAACTATGGCTACACCTTC. Protein: CASSLRTVNYGYTF.

This clonotype was observed a few times. The chain couples TRBV29-1 to TRBJ2-1, with 7 positions matching TRBD1. CDR1 and CDR2 (germline): SQVTM, ANQGSEA. The CDR3 runs 13 residues. V shed 7 bases, J shed 13 bases, and the junction held 16 bases outside the gene matches. CDR3 DNA: TGCAGCGGAGGGGACAGAGCAGAAGAGACCCAGTTCTTC. It is translated as CSGGDRAEETQFF.

This clonotype was seen only a few times. The rearrangement uses TRBV7-2 and TRBJ2-7; no clear D. The CDR3 length is 13 residues. CDR1 is SGHTA, CDR2 FQGNSA, per germline. V gave up 3 bases and J gave up 3 bases, with 9 bases separating them. CDR3 sequence: CASSFELFYEQYF. In DNA, the CDR3 is TGTGCCAGCAGCTTTGAACTGTTCTACGAGCAGTACTTC.

This clonotype was observed at least ten times. The chain links TRBV7-9 to TRBJ1-2, with D perhaps TRBD1 (5 bases). The germline gives CDR1 SEHNR, CDR2 FQNEAQ (reference sequence). V dropped 1 base and J dropped 2 bases, with 5 bases sitting between them. The CDR3 spans 13 residues. The CDR3 loop reads CASSLGQNYGYTF. Written as DNA, the CDR3 is TGTGCCAGCAGCTTAGGACAGAACTATGGCTACACCTTC.

The chain is built from TRBV20-1 and TRBJ2-1, with 12 bases identical to TRBD2. The germline V gene has CDR1 DFQATT and CDR2 SNEGSKA (reference sequence). The V gene end was trimmed by 5 bases and the J gene end by 6 bases; junction bases not matched to a gene: 5. The CDR3 extends over 14 amino acids. The CDR3 sequence: CSAFGLAGINEQFF. The CDR3 DNA follows: TGCAGTGCTTTCGGACTAGCGGGGATCAATGAGCAGTTCTTC.

This chain joins TRBV25-1 and TRBJ2-4; D is perhaps TRBD1 or TRBD2 (5 bases each). The J call is in doubt because the DNA end fits TRBJ2-7 better. The germline V gene has CDR1 MGHDK and CDR2 SYGVNS. CDR3 length: 14 amino acids. The CDR3 DNA is TGTGCCAGCAGCCACCGGGACGCCCCATACGAGCAGTACTTC. Amino acid sequence: CASSHRDAPYEQYF.

This clonotype was picked up a small number of times. The rearrangement uses TRBV5-1 and TRBJ2-7; tentatively, D is TRBD2 (6 bases). Germline CDR1 is SGHRS and CDR2 is YFSETQ. Trimming shortened V by 0 bases and J by 1 base, and 11 bases separated the two germline ends. The CDR3 contains 15 residues. The chain's CDR3 is CASSLDGRPSYEQYF. The CDR3 DNA is TGCGCCAGCAGCTTGGACGGGAGACCATCCTACGAGCAGTACTTC.

The chain employs TRBV10-3 and TRBJ2-7, with a tentative D call TRBD1 (5 bases). Trimming took 4 bases from V and 3 from J, leaving 13 bases between them. The V gene's germline CDR1 is ENHRY and CDR2 SYGVKD. The CDR3 sequence is 14 residues long. CDR3 nucleotide sequence: TGTGCCATCAGTGTATCCGACAGTTTCTACGAGCAGTACTTC. Its translation is CAISVSDSFYEQYF.

The chain has TRBV5-1 and TRBJ1-2; TRBD1 matches 7 bases. The CDR3 is made up of 16 amino acids. Unmatched junction bases numbered 10, after V lost 5 bases and J lost 0 bases. Looked up from germline, CDR1 is SGHRS and CDR2 is YFSETQ. CDR3 sequence: CASRSLQGQSNYGYTF. The CDR3 DNA reads as TGCGCCAGCAGGTCCCTACAGGGGCAATCTAACTATGGCTACACCTTC. The whole variable domain, remainder taken from reference TRBV5-1 and TRBJ1-2, is KAGVTQTPRYLIKTRGQQVTLSCSPISGHRSVSWYQQTPGQGLQFLFEYFSETQRNKGNFPGRFSGRQFSNSRSEMNVSTLELGDSALYLCASRSLQGQSNYGYTFGSGTRLTVV.

The rearrangement uses TRBV5-1 and TRBJ2-1, with D perhaps TRBD2 (6 bases). With 0 bases removed from V and 6 bases from J, the gap between germline ends came to 13 bases. In germline, CDR1 is SGHRS, CDR2 YFSETQ. CDR3 length: 15 amino acids. Here the CDR3 reads CASSLDQRAVNEQFF. As DNA, the CDR3 is TGCGCCAGCAGCTTGGACCAGCGGGCCGTCAATGAGCAGTTCTTC.

The gene calls are TRBV5-1 and TRBJ2-7; TRBD1 agrees at 8 bases. V lost 4 bases and J lost 0; bases outside the gene matches: 15. This CDR3 comprises 18 residues. Germline assignment: CDR1 SGHRS and CDR2 YFSETQ. CDR3 in amino acids: CASSAPADRAGSSYEQYF. The CDR3 region has the DNA TGCGCCAGCAGCGCCCCCGCGGACAGGGCCGGAAGCTCCTACGAGCAGTACTTC. The full variable domain, rest sourced from reference TRBV5-1 and TRBJ2-7, is KAGVTQTPRYLIKTRGQQVTLSCSPISGHRSVSWYQQTPGQGLQFLFEYFSETQRNKGNFPGRFSGRQFSNSRSEMNVSTLELGDSALYLCASSAPADRAGSSYEQYFGPGTRLTVT.

This clonotype has more than one count but fewer than ten. V gene TRBV4-1 combines with J gene TRBJ2-7; 8 nucleotides align to TRBD2. The CDR3 covers 15 residues. Germline lookup yields CDR1 MGHRA and CDR2 YSYEKL. Trimming took 1 base from V and 3 from J; bases not matched to a gene: 5. The CDR3 protein is CASSQGGTSNYEQYF. The CDR3 DNA reads as TGCGCCAGCAGCCAAGGCGGGACTAGTAACTACGAGCAGTACTTC.

The chain recombines TRBV20-1 with TRBJ2-2, with D possibly TRBD1 on 5 matching bases. This CDR3 spans 13 amino acids. Trimming cost V 7 bases and J 2 bases, with 11 bases left between them. Germline-derived CDR1 and CDR2 are DFQATT and SNEGSKA (reference sequence). Here the CDR3 reads CSVLDTNTGELFF. DNA for the CDR3: TGCAGTGTCCTGGACACCAACACCGGGGAGCTGTTTTTT.

CDR3 sequence reads: CASAGLAGDEQYF. In nucleotides, the CDR3 is TGTGCCAGCGCAGGACTAGCGGGAGACGAGCAGTACTTC. J is TRBJ2-7 and V is TRBV7-2; 13 bases fit TRBD2. The CDR3 runs to 13 residues. CDR1 SGHTA and CDR2 FQGNSA come from the germline V gene. After removal of 8 bases from V and 5 bases from J, the junction contained 3 bases not matched to a gene. Full variable domain (missing parts from reference TRBV7-2 and TRBJ2-7): GAGVSQSPSNKVTEKGKDVELRCDPISGHTALYWYRQSLGQGLEFLIYFQGNSAPDKSGLPSDRFSAERTGGSVSTLTIQRTQQEDSAVYLCASAGLAGDEQYFGPGTRLTVT.

The chain couples TRBV20-1 to TRBJ1-5, with 9 nucleotides matching TRBD1. Losses at the gene ends were 6 bases for V and 9 bases for J; bases not matched to a gene: 12. In germline, CDR1 is DFQATT, CDR2 SNEGSKA (reference sequence). CDR3 length: 14 residues. CDR3 DNA: TGCAGTGCACGGACAGGGGCCTTCGAAGGGCCCCAGCATTTT. It yields the protein CSARTGAFEGPQHF.

This clonotype was counted a few times. CDR3 amino acids: CASSQESPSEAFF. In nucleotides, the CDR3 is TGTGCCAGCAGCCAAGAATCTCCATCTGAAGCTTTCTTT. The rearrangement joins TRBV3-1 to TRBJ1-1; D gene uncertain. Germline CDR1 is LGHDT and CDR2 is YNNKEL (reference sequence). This CDR3 has 13 residues. Trimming removed 0 bases from V and 6 bases from J, with 8 bases in between.

This rearrangement joins TRBV28 to TRBJ2-7; 10 nucleotides align to TRBD1. The junction had 7 bases not matched to a gene; V was cut back by 7 bases and J by 4 bases. The germline V gene encodes CDR1 MDHEN and CDR2 SYDVKM. This CDR3 is built from 14 residues. CDR3 in DNA: TGTGCCAGCACCACGGGACAGGGGAGATACGAGCAGTACTTC. It encodes CASTTGQGRYEQYF.

CDR3 DNA sequence: TGTGCCATCAGTGTAGACAGGAGCGGGCAGCCCCAGCATTTT. Protein product: CAISVDRSGQPQHF. This chain links TRBV10-3 with TRBJ1-5; possibly TRBD1 for D (6 bases). Trimming removed 4 bases at V and 7 bases at J, with 14 bases between. There are 14 residues in the CDR3. Germline V lookup: CDR1 ENHRY, CDR2 SYGVKD.

V is TRBV20-1 and J is TRBJ2-4; unclear D gene. Germline values: CDR1 DFQATT, CDR2 SNEGSKA (reference sequence). The length of the CDR3 is 12 residues. V shed 7 bases and J shed 0 bases, with 7 bases lying between them. The CDR3 DNA follows: TGCAGTGGCAGACTAGCCAAAAACATTCAGTACTTC. This translates into CSGRLAKNIQYF.

This clonotype has more than one count but fewer than ten. This chain connects TRBV6-2 or TRBV6-3 to TRBJ2-3, with D uncertain. CDR3 length: 12 residues. The germline CDR1 and CDR2 sequences are MNHEY and SVGEGT. V shed 2 bases and J shed 6 bases, with 6 bases lying between them. The CDR3 DNA is TGTGCCAGCAGTTACCAGTGGGATACGCAGTATTTT. Amino acids: CASSYQWDTQYF.